One sample yielded the 13 T cell receptor beta chains listed below, sequenced in a study of regulatory T cells in long-lasting Graves disease. To make TCR beta libraries, researchers used iRepertoire HTBI primers and Arm-PCR of CDR3 regions. Each CDR3 protein is one row after TCRdb ran MiXCR on the multiplex PCR reads. The sample records 200,000 to 300,000 distinct CDR3 sequences, over 20% being singletons. The sample's time point: newly diagnosed GD, antithyroid drugs for less than 3 months. From PBMCs, RNA was extracted and then used to make the TCR library. The sample in question was peripheral blood mononuclear cells (PBMCs), obtained at new diagnosis, from a patient treated with antithyroid drugs. These receptors were collected from a female donor with Graves disease.

This chain connects TRBV19 to TRBJ2-6; 12 nucleotides line up with TRBD1. This CDR3 spans 17 amino acids. J lost 2 bases, V lost 4 bases, and 3 bases had no gene match. Looked up from germline, CDR1 is LNHDA and CDR2 is SQIVND (reference sequence). Here the CDR3 reads CASSTGQGAAGANVLTF. The CDR3 bases are TGTGCCAGTAGTACGGGACAGGGGGCGGCTGGGGCCAACGTCCTGACTTTC.

The V call is TRBV7-8, the J call TRBJ2-7; TRBD2 aligns across 10 bases. Germline-derived CDR1 and CDR2 are SGHVS and FQNEAQ. V shed 1 base and J 3 bases; nucleotides not matched to a gene: 3. The CDR3 has 15 residues. The CDR3 is CASSLEASGSYEQYF. DNA of the CDR3: TGTGCCAGCAGCTTAGAGGCTAGCGGGAGCTACGAGCAGTACTTC.

At least ten counts were recorded for this clonotype. The chain has TRBV27 and TRBJ2-2; possibly TRBD2 for D (5 bases). Germline V gene lookup returns CDR1 MNHEY and CDR2 SMNVEV (reference sequence). This CDR3 spans 15 amino acids. Trimming left V 3 bases short and J 0 bases short, with 8 bases between. In nucleotides, the CDR3 is TGTGCCAGCAGTTTGAGGGCAGCGAACACCGGGGAGCTGTTTTTT. Its translation: CASSLRAANTGELFF.

This clonotype was recorded many times. The chain uses TRBV29-1 and TRBJ2-5, with 9 bases identical to TRBD2. The CDR3 spans 13 residues. Germline loops: CDR1 SQVTM, CDR2 ANQGSEA. Germline trimming cut 4 bases from V and 3 bases from J; bases unmatched to any gene: 3. CDR3 protein: CSVVSGGEETQYF. CDR3 DNA sequence: TGCAGCGTTGTTAGCGGGGGCGAAGAGACCCAGTACTTC.

This clonotype has ten or more counts. The rearrangement uses TRBV28 and TRBJ1-4; no firm D call. Trimming removed 5 bases from V and 8 bases from J, with 18 bases in between. Germline V gene sequence: CDR1 MDHEN, CDR2 SYDVKM. The CDR3 sequence is 15 residues long. DNA of the CDR3: TGTGCCAGCAGTATTCTCGACACAGCGTTGGAAAAACTGTTTTTT. Encoded protein: CASSILDTALEKLFF. Full variable domain (missing parts from reference TRBV28 and TRBJ1-4): DVKVTQSSRYLVKRTGEKVFLECVQDMDHENMFWYRQDPGLGLRLIYFSYDVKMKEKGDIPEGYSVSREKKERFSLILESASTNQTSMYLCASSILDTALEKLFFGSGTQLSVL.

This clonotype came up many times. The chain couples TRBV28 to TRBJ2-7; TRBD1 is a possible D gene (5 bases). Trimming stripped 6 bases from V and 4 bases from J, with 13 bases between. CDR3 length: 13 amino acids. Germline V CDR1 and CDR2: MDHEN, SYDVKM. The CDR3 loop reads CASRTGSLYEQYF. CDR3 bases: TGTGCCAGCAGAACAGGTTCTCTTTACGAGCAGTACTTC.

This clonotype was observed at least ten times. The chain links TRBV28 to TRBJ2-7, with D tentatively TRBD1 (5 bases). The germline V gene encodes CDR1 MDHEN and CDR2 SYDVKM. Between the trimmed V and J ends, which lost 5 bases and 2 bases, there was a span of 22 bases. This CDR3 spans 17 amino acids. The DNA for the CDR3 is TGTGCCAGCAGTCCACGGGTTTACTTTGGACAAGCCTACGAGCAGTACTTC. As protein: CASSPRVYFGQAYEQYF.

This clonotype came up many times. This rearrangement joins TRBV20-1 to TRBJ1-5; D gene uncertain. V was clipped by 3 bases and J by 3 bases, with 9 bases between them. Germline CDR1 DFQATT, CDR2 SNEGSKA (reference sequence). There are 13 residues in the CDR3. This chain's CDR3 is CSARDGLNQPQHF. The CDR3 nucleotides are TGCAGTGCTAGGGACGGACTCAATCAGCCCCAGCATTTT.

The chain uses TRBV2 and TRBJ2-5, with TRBD1 matching over 7 bases. The CDR3 has 14 amino acids. The V and J ends lost 5 bases and 5 bases, in that order; junction bases with no gene match: 8. Germline V gene data show CDR1 as SNHLY and CDR2 as FYNNEI. In nucleotides, the CDR3 is TGTGCCAGCAGTTATACAGGGGCCGGGGAGACCCAGTACTTC. It encodes CASSYTGAGETQYF.

This clonotype was found many times. The chain couples TRBV6-1 to TRBJ2-7, with TRBD2 matching over 12 bases. This CDR3 region has 14 residues. J gave up 2 bases and V 6 bases, and 2 bases lay outside the gene matches. Germline-derived CDR1 and CDR2 are MNHNS and SASEGT. DNA of the CDR3: TGTGCCAGCAGATCTAGCGGGGGGGCCTACGAGCAGTACTTC. As protein: CASRSSGGAYEQYF.

This clonotype was seen repeatedly, ten times or more. This chain connects TRBV14 to TRBJ2-5; possibly TRBD2 for D (6 bases). The V end was cut by 1 base, the J end by 7 bases, with 13 bases between. The length of the CDR3 is 14 residues. CDR1 and CDR2 from the germline V gene are SGHDN and FVKESK. As DNA, the CDR3 is TGTGCCAGCAGCCAAGTATCGGCGCGGGGGACCCAGTACTTC. Residues: CASSQVSARGTQYF.

This clonotype was detected ten times or more. The V gene is TRBV4-3, the J gene TRBJ1-2; no reliable D call. V lost 0 bases, J lost 7 bases, and 15 bases lay in between. Germline CDR1 is LGHNA and CDR2 is YSLEER. There are 15 residues in the CDR3. The CDR3 loop is CASSQDSGPSGGYTF. In DNA form, the CDR3 reads TGCGCCAGCAGCCAAGATAGCGGACCCTCTGGTGGCTACACCTTC.

This clonotype was found a few times. The chain links TRBV6-5 to TRBJ1-1; D uncertain. The V end lost 1 base, the J end lost 1 base, and 4 bases lay between the germline ends. Germline V gives CDR1 MNHEY, CDR2 SVGAGI. The CDR3 has 13 amino acids. The CDR3 region has the DNA TGTGCCAGCAGTTACTTAGAGAACACTGAAGCTTTCTTT. It is translated as CASSYLENTEAFF.